The clone carrying this T cell receptor beta chain has just a few counts. No antigen is known for it. In TCRdb, the reads were re-called with MiXCR into one record per CDR3 protein. The sample comprises approximately 74,000 distinct CDR3 sequences, around 37% of which are singletons, and 80% to 95% rests with the top ten. These data belong to a study of T cell repertoires in cytomegalovirus infection. Across the study: Recently identified HLA-C-restricted CMV epitopes and well-studied HLA-B-restricted CMV epitopes were used by the study. The public TCR beta signatures pointed to both CMV infection and matching HLA type. Findings of the study overall: Pooled public TCR beta family frequency picked out CMV carriers with the relevant HLA. CMV-specific TCR beta clonotypes restricted by HLA-C were the ones dominating the ex vivo response.

The germline V gene has CDR1 MGHRA and CDR2 YSYEKL. V lost 4 bases to trimming and J lost 2 bases, with 13 bases between them. This CDR3 region has 15 residues. Here the sequenced sample was CD8+ T cells from cultured PBMCs, taken from culture after CMV antigen stimulation. V gene TRBV4-1 combines with J gene TRBJ2-3; tentative D call: TRBD2 (7 bases). The receptor's source is a human donor in good health (CMV status not recorded). Some clones in this sample may be carry-over from other donors' samples. The CDR3 DNA sequence: TGCGCCAGCAGCCCCCCGGGGGGCCACACAGATACGCAGTATTTT. This encodes CASSPPGGHTDTQYF.